The 19 T cell receptor beta chains reported below all come from one sample, sequenced in a study of T cell responses to AZD1222 COVID-19 vaccine. Some clones are missing from TCRdb's copy, which holds only in-frame ones; the method was immunoSEQ multiplex PCR. The sample has 200,000 or so clones; around 93% are singletons. The sample was peripheral blood, taken on day 0 of AZD1222 vaccination. Receptors originate from an adult in good health.

The chain carries TRBV19 and TRBJ2-1; 10 bases map to TRBD2. V trimming: 4 bases; J trimming: 12 bases; junction bases outside the gene matches: 9. Germline loops: CDR1 LNHDA, CDR2 SQIVND (reference sequence). This CDR3 is built from 14 residues. The CDR3 sequence is CASSTPLAGVAQFF. The CDR3, as DNA: TGTGCCAGTAGTACTCCCCTAGCGGGGGTGGCGCAGTTCTTC.

The rearrangement links TRBV9 to TRBJ2-5, with unresolved D. The CDR3 runs 13 residues. Trimming cost V 2 bases and J 4 bases, with 9 bases left between them. From germline, CDR1 is SGDLS and CDR2 YYNGEE. CDR3 in DNA: TGTGCCAGCAGCGTGGGAATACTAGAGACCCAGTACTTC. Residues: CASSVGILETQYF.

CDR3 amino acids: CASSVGSLLTF. The CDR3 DNA reads as TGTGCCAGCAGTGTGGGGAGTCTCCTGACTTTC. This chain joins TRBV2 and TRBJ2-6; possibly TRBD2 for D (5 bases). CDR3 length: 11 residues. Trimming left V 4 bases short and J 14 bases short, with 9 bases between. Looked up from germline, CDR1 is SNHLY and CDR2 is FYNNEI.

CDR3 sequence reads: CASSSLGANVLTF. For the CDR3, the DNA is TGTGCCAGCAGCTCACTTGGGGCCAACGTCCTGACTTTC. The chain combines TRBV11-2 with TRBJ2-6; D unresolved. Trimming cost V 4 bases and J 3 bases, with 4 bases left between them. CDR3 length equals 13 residues. The germline V gene encodes CDR1 SGHAT and CDR2 FQNNGV.

CDR3 nucleotide sequence: TGTGCCGTGGGACTAGTCATCCGCGAGCAGTTCTTC. This codes for CAVGLVIREQFF. The chain has TRBV27 and TRBJ2-1, with TRBD2 matching 8 bases. Trimming at V came to 11 bases and at J to 10 bases, leaving 10 bases not matched to a gene. The CDR3 is 12 residues long. Germline V gives CDR1 MNHEY, CDR2 SMNVEV (reference sequence).

The chain combines TRBV2 with TRBJ2-3; TRBD1 agrees at 9 bases. This CDR3 is 14 amino acids long. Trimming took 7 bases from V and 1 from J; bases not matched to a gene: 3. Germline CDR1 reads SNHLY; CDR2 reads FYNNEI. DNA of the CDR3: TGTGCCAGCATAGGGGACAGGGGCACAGATACGCAGTATTTT. Protein product: CASIGDRGTDTQYF.

The gene calls are TRBV28 and TRBJ1-1, with TRBD1 as a possible D gene (6 bases). Trimming took off 6 bases at V and 7 bases at J, with 9 bases between the two ends. Germline V gene lookup returns CDR1 MDHEN and CDR2 SYDVKM. There are 11 residues in the CDR3. Here the CDR3 reads CASSIQGEAFF. The CDR3 DNA reads TGTGCCAGCAGCATACAGGGTGAAGCTTTCTTT.

The chain uses TRBV29-1 and TRBJ1-5, with a weak D call TRBD1 (6 bases). Deletions cut 6 bases from V and 2 bases from J, with 20 bases between. Germline V gene data show CDR1 as SQVTM and CDR2 as ANQGSEA. The CDR3 has 16 residues. CDR3 bases: TGCAGCGTGGCCCTGGGGGCAGGGGCGGGCAATCAGCCCCAGCATTTT. Amino acids: CSVALGAGAGNQPQHF.

The chain uses TRBV24-1 and TRBJ2-5, with D tentatively TRBD2 (6 bases). The germline V and J ends were trimmed by 8 bases and 5 bases, with 14 bases remaining between them. The germline V gene has CDR1 KGHDR and CDR2 SFDVKD. This CDR3 spans 13 amino acids. CDR3 nucleotide sequence: TGTGCCACCAAGTCTCCGGGAGCTGAGACCCAGTACTTC. This sequence encodes CATKSPGAETQYF.

The rearrangement uses TRBV19 and TRBJ1-5; no firm D call. The CDR3 length is 16 residues. Germline CDR1 is LNHDA and CDR2 is SQIVND (reference sequence). V was pared by 6 bases and J by 9 bases, with 24 bases between. In DNA, the CDR3 is TGTGCCAGTAGCACTCGGCAGAACGTCGACCCGGGGCCCCAGCATTTT. It encodes CASSTRQNVDPGPQHF.

The sample holds a few counts of this clone. V and J are TRBV6-5 and TRBJ1-5; the D gene is possibly TRBD1 (5 bases). The germline V gene has CDR1 MNHEY and CDR2 SVGAGI. The CDR3 sequence is 12 residues long. Trimming removed 7 bases from V and 5 bases from J, with 9 bases in between. Written as DNA, the CDR3 is TGTGCCAGCACCCTGGGGCATCAGCCCCAGCATTTT. Translation gives CASTLGHQPQHF.

Here the CDR3 reads CTSSRPGNHGELFF. CDR3 in DNA: TGCACCAGCAGTCGACCGGGCAACCACGGGGAGCTGTTTTTT. The chain uses TRBV1 and TRBJ2-2. TRBV1 is noted as a pseudogene. CDR3 size: 14 residues.

This clone was picked up one time. The CDR3 DNA sequence: TGTGCCAGCAGCCCGGAGCTAGTTTCGGGAGAGACCCAGTACTTC. Amino acid sequence: CASSPELVSGETQYF. This chain uses TRBV3-1 (or the pseudogene TRBV3-2) with TRBJ2-5, with unresolved D. The germline V gene encodes CDR1 LGHDT and CDR2 YNNKEL (reference sequence). The CDR3 runs to 15 residues. Deletions cut 4 bases from V and 4 bases from J, with 16 bases between.

CDR3 bases: TGTGCCAGCAGCGAGCCCGGGGGACAGGGGGCTGCGGGGGAGACCCAGTACTTC. Protein: CASSEPGGQGAAGETQYF. The V gene is TRBV7-3, the J gene TRBJ2-5, with TRBD1 matching 12 bases. CDR3 length: 18 residues. Germline V lookup: CDR1 SGHTA, CDR2 FQGTGA. V shed 5 bases and J 5 bases; nucleotides not matched to a gene: 15.

The chain uses TRBV7-2 and TRBJ1-5; perhaps TRBD1 as D (6 bases). CDR3 length equals 15 residues. Per germline, CDR1 SGHTA and CDR2 FQGNSA. V was trimmed by 1 base and J by 4 bases, leaving 11 bases between them. Here the CDR3 reads CASSLGSGANQPQHF. The CDR3 coding sequence is TGTGCCAGCAGCTTAGGGTCGGGGGCGAATCAGCCCCAGCATTTT.

In DNA form, the CDR3 reads TGTGCCAGCAGCTTAGAATGGGGGGAGTTCAACGAGCAGTACTTC. Residues: CASSLEWGEFNEQYF. The chain has TRBV7-2 and TRBJ2-7; tentatively, D is TRBD2 (6 bases). V lost 1 base and J lost 5, with 15 bases in between. This CDR3 has 15 residues. Germline lookup yields CDR1 SGHTA and CDR2 FQGNSA.

The chain couples TRBV6-1 to TRBJ1-4; D perhaps matches TRBD1 (5 bases). Trimming removed 4 bases at V and 0 bases at J, with 12 bases between. The CDR3 length is 16 residues. The germline CDR1 and CDR2 sequences are MNHNS and SASEGT. This CDR3 is CASSGGLGPTNEKLFF. CDR3 coding DNA: TGTGCCAGCAGTGGGGGCCTTGGACCAACTAATGAAAAACTGTTTTTT.

V usage is TRBV3-1 (or the pseudogene TRBV3-2) and J usage is TRBJ1-3, with a weak D call TRBD1 (5 bases). Deletions cut 2 bases from V and 4 bases from J, with 12 bases between. Germline lookup yields CDR1 LGHDT and CDR2 YNNKEL (reference sequence). This CDR3 has 15 amino acids. The CDR3 DNA sequence: TGTGCCAGCAGCCAAACCGGGGACCCCGGAAACACCATATATTTT. Amino acid sequence: CASSQTGDPGNTIYF.

This chain links TRBV13 with TRBJ1-1; TRBD1 agrees at 8 bases. Germline-derived CDR1 and CDR2 are PRHDT and FYEKMQ (reference sequence). With 4 bases clipped from V and 6 bases from J, the junction kept 7 bases outside the gene matches. The CDR3 runs to 14 residues. CDR3 DNA: TGTGCCAGCAGCTGGCCGGGACAGGCCGCTGAAGCTTTCTTT. This encodes CASSWPGQAAEAFF.